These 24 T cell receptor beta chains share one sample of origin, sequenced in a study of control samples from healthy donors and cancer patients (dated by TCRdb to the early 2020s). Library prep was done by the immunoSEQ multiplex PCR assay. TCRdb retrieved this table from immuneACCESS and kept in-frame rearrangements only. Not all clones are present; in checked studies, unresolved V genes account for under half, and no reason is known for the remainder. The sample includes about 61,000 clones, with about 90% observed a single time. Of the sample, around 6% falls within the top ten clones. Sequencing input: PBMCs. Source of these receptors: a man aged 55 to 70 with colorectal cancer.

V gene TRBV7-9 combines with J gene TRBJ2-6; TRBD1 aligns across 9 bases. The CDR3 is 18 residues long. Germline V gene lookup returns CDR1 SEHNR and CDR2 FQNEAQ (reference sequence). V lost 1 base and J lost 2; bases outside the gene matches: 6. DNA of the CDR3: TGTGCCAGCAGCTTAGGTCCGGGACAGGGCACTGGGGCCAACGTCCTGACTTTC. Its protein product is CASSLGPGQGTGANVLTF.

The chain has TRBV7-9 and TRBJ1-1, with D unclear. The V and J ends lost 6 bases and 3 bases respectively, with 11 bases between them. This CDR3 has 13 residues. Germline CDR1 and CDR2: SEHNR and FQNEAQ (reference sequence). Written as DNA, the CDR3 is TGTGCCAGCAGTCCTCCGGTCGACACTGAAGCTTTCTTT. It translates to CASSPPVDTEAFF.

The CDR3 region has the DNA TGTGCCAGCAGTTACTCAGGGGGAACCGGGCAGTACTTC. Protein sequence: CASSYSGGTGQYF. The V call is TRBV27, the J call TRBJ2-7; 7 positions agree with TRBD1. CDR1 MNHEY and CDR2 SMNVEV come from the germline V gene (reference sequence). The V gene end was trimmed by 4 bases and the J gene end by 9 bases; junction bases not matched to a gene: 9. The CDR3 runs 13 residues.

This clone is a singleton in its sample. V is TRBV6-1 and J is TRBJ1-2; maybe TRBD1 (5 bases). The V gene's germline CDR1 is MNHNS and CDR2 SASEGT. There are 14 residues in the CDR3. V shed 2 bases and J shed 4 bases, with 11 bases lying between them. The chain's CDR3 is CASSEYPGPYGYTF. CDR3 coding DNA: TGTGCCAGCAGTGAATATCCAGGGCCCTATGGCTACACCTTC.

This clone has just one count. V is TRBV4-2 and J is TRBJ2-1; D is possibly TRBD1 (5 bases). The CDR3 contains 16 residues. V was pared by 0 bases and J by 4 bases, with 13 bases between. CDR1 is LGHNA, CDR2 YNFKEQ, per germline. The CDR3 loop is CASSQELRGAYNEQFF. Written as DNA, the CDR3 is TGTGCCAGCAGCCAAGAGTTAAGGGGCGCATACAATGAGCAGTTCTTC.

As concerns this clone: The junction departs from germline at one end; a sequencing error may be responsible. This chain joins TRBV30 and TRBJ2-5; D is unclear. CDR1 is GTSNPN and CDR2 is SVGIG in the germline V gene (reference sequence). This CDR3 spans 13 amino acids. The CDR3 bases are TGTGCCTGGAGTGTTGGCCACCTAGAGGCCCAGTACTTC. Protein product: CAWSVGHLEAQYF.

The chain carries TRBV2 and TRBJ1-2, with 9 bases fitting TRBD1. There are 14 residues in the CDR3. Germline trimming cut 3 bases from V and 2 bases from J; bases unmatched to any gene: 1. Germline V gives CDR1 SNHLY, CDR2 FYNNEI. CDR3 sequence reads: CASSEDRGNYGYTF. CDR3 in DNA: TGTGCCAGCAGTGAGGACAGGGGAAACTATGGCTACACCTTC.

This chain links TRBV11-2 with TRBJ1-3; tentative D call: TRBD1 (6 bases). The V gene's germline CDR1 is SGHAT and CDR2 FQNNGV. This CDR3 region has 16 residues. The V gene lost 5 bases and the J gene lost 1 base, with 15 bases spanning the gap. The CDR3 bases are TGTGCCAGCAGCCAGTCACAGGGTCGGTCTGGAAACACCATATATTTT. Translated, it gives CASSQSQGRSGNTIYF.

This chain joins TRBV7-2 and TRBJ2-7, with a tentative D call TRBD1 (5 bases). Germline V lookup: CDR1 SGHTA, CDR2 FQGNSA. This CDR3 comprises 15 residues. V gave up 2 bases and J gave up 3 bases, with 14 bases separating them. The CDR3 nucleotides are TGTGCCAGCAGCTTATCTGACAGTCCTATCTACGAGCAGTACTTC. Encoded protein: CASSLSDSPIYEQYF.

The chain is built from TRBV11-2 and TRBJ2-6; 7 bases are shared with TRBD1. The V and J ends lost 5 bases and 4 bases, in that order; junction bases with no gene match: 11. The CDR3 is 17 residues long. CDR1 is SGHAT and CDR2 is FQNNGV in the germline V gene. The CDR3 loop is CASSVTGADSGANVLTF. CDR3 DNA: TGTGCCAGCAGCGTTACAGGGGCGGACTCGGGGGCCAACGTCCTGACTTTC.

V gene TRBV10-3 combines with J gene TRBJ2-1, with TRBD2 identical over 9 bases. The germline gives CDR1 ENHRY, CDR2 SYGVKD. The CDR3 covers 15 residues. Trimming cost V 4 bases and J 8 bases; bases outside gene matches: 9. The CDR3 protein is CAISVASGASDEQFF. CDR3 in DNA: TGTGCCATCAGTGTGGCTAGCGGGGCATCTGATGAGCAGTTCTTC.

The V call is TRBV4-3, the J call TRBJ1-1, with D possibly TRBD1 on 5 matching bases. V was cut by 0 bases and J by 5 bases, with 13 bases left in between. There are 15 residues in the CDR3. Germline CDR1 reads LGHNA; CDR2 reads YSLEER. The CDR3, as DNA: TGCGCCAGCAGCCAAGATAGAGGGGTTAGGACTGAAGCTTTCTTT. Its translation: CASSQDRGVRTEAFF.

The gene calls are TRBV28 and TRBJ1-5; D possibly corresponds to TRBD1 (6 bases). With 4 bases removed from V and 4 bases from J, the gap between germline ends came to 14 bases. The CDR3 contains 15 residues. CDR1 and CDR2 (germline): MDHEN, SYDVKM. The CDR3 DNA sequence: TGTGCCAGCAGTTCCAGACAGGTGTATAATCAGCCCCAGCATTTT. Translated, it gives CASSSRQVYNQPQHF.

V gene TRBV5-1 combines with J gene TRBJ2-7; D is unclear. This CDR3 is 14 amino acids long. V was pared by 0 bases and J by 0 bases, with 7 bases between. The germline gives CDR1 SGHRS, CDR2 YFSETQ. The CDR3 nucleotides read TGCGCCAGCAGCTTGGAGGAATTCTCCTACGAGCAGTACTTC. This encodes CASSLEEFSYEQYF.

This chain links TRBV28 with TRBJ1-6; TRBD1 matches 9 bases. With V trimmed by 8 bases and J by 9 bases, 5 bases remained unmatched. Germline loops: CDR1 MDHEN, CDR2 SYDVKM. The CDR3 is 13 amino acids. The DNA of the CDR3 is TGTGCCAGCTATAGACAGGGGGGTTCACCCCTCCACTTT. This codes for CASYRQGGSPLHF. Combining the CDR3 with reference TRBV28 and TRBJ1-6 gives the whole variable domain DVKVTQSSRYLVKRTGEKVFLECVQDMDHENMFWYRQDPGLGLRLIYFSYDVKMKEKGDIPEGYSVSREKKERFSLILESASTNQTSMYLCASYRQGGSPLHFGNGTRLTVT.

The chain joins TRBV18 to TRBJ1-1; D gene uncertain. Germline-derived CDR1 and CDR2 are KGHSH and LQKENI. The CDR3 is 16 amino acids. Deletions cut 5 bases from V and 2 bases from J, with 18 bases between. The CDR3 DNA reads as TGTGCCAGCTCAATCAACCCACTGACGGGAAACACTGAAGCTTTCTTT. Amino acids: CASSINPLTGNTEAFF.

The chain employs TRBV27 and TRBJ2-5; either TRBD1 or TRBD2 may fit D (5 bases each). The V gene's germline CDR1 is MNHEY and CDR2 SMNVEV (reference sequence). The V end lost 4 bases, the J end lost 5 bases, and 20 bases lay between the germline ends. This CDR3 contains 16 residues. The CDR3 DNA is TGTGCCAGCAGTTGGGGTGGGGGATCTGGATTGGAGACCCAGTACTTC. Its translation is CASSWGGGSGLETQYF.

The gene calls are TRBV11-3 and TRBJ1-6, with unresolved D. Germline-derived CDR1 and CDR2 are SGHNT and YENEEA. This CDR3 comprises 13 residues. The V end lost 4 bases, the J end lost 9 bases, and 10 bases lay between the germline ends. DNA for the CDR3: TGTGCCAGCAGCTCCGAGTGGGGTTCACCCCTCCACTTT. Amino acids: CASSSEWGSPLHF.

The CDR3 reads CASSFGNEKLFF. The CDR3 DNA follows: TGTGCCAGCAGCTTCGGGAACGAAAAACTGTTTTTT. This sequence joins TRBV5-4 and TRBJ1-4; D is unresolved. Trimming removed 2 bases at V and 8 bases at J, with 7 bases between. The CDR3 has 12 residues. CDR1 is SGHNT, CDR2 YYREEE, per germline (reference sequence). The complete variable domain, with remaining parts taken from reference TRBV5-4 and TRBJ1-4, reads ETGVTQSPTHLIKTRGQQVTLRCSSQSGHNTVSWYQQALGQGPQFIFQYYREEENGRGNFPPRFSGLQFPNYSSELNVNALELDDSALYLCASSFGNEKLFFGSGTQLSVL.

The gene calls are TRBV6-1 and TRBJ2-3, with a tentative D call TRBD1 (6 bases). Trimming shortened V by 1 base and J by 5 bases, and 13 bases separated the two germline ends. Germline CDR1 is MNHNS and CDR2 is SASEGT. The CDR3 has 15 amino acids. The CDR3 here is CASSEVRGTKDTQYF. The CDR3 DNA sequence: TGTGCCAGCAGTGAAGTTAGGGGGACAAAAGATACGCAGTATTTT.

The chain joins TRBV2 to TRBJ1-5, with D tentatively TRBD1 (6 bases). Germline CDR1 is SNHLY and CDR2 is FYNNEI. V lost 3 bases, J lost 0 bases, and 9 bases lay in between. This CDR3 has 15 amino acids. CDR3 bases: TGTGCCAGCAGTGAGATGGACAGTAGCAATCAGCCCCAGCATTTT. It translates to CASSEMDSSNQPQHF.

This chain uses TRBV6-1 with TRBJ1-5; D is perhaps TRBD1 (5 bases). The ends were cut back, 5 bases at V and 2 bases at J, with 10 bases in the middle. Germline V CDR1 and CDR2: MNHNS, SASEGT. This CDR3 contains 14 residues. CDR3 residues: CASSPGGGNQPQHF. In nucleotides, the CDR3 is TGTGCCAGCAGTCCCGGGGGGGGCAATCAGCCCCAGCATTTT.

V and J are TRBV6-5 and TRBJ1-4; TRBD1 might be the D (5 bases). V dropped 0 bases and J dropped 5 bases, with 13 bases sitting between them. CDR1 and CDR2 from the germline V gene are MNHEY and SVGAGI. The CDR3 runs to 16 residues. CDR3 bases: TGTGCCAGCAGTTACTCGTTCCAGGGACTGAATGAAAAACTGTTTTTT. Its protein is CASSYSFQGLNEKLFF.

For the CDR3, the DNA is TGTGCCAGCAGCCAAGATCGGGTCACCGGGGAGCTGTTTTTT. Translating it yields CASSQDRVTGELFF. V usage is TRBV4-2 and J usage is TRBJ2-2; no definite D call. From germline, CDR1 is LGHNA and CDR2 YNFKEQ. This CDR3 spans 14 amino acids. V shed 0 bases and J shed 4 bases, with 6 bases lying between them.